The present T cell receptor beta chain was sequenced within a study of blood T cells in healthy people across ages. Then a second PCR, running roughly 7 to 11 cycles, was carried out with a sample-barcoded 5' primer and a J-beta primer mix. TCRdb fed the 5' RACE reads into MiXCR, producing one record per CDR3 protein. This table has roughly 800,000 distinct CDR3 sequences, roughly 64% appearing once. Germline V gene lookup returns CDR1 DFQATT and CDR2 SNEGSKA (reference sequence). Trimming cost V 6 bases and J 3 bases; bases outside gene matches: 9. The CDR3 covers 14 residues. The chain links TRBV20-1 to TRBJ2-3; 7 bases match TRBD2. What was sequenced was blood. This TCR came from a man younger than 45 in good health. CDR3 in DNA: TGCAGTGCCCCCCCGGGACTATCTACAGATACGCAGTATTTT. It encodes CSAPPGLSTDTQYF.